The sequence of this T cell receptor (beta chain) was determined in a study of T-cell reconstitution after alpha-beta-depleted transplantation in children. V was pared by 4 bases and J by 0 bases, with 13 bases of the junction left unmatched. The CDR3 spans 18 residues. Germline-derived CDR1 and CDR2 are ENHRY and SYGVKD. General study findings and limits: At day 60, the high TCRbeta diversity found in some patients originated from recipient T cells and thymic progenitors that had survived. Several hundred expanded graft clones reportedly gave rise to the alpha-beta T cells present about two months after transplant.

Preparation of the TCRbeta library used unique molecular identifiers. TCRdb independently ran MiXCR on the PCR reads; one entry per CDR3 protein. Of a few hundred thousand distinct CDR3 sequences listed, roughly 26% are singletons. This clonotype was counted at least ten times. Antigen unknown. V usage is TRBV10-3 and J usage is TRBJ2-7; 9 nucleotides align to TRBD2. The sample was PBMCs, taken before TCRalphabeta/CD19-depleted stem cell transplant. The clonotype originates from a girl aged 2-10 years with Fanconi anemia, due to receive a stem cell transplant. The CDR3 sequence is CAISGRAGGGTPSYEQYF. The CDR3 DNA follows: TGTGCCATCAGTGGGAGAGCGGGGGGCGGTACTCCCTCCTACGAGCAGTACTTC.